This TCR beta chain comes out of a study of patients and donors after allogeneic stem cell transplantation. From the RT-PCR reads, TCRdb called clonotypes with MiXCR, one entry per CDR3 protein. This table has fewer than 75,000 distinct CDR3 sequences, approximately 25% appearing once. Germline V gene lookup returns CDR1 LNHNV and CDR2 YYDKDF (reference sequence). CDR3 length: 17 residues. Trimming took 0 bases from V and 8 from J, leaving 21 bases between them. The source is a human donor who was either an allogeneic HSCT recipient or a stem cell or donor lymphocyte infusion donor (not recorded which). It is not recorded whose cells these are; they may come from a transplant donor. This rearrangement joins TRBV15 to TRBJ2-3, with D uncertain. Sequencing was performed on blood, either unsorted or a sorted T cell fraction (not recorded which). CDR3 sequence (DNA): TGTGCCACCAGCAGAGATCGGGCTTCTCTGGATGGCGGTACGCAGTATTTT. As protein: CATSRDRASLDGGTQYF.